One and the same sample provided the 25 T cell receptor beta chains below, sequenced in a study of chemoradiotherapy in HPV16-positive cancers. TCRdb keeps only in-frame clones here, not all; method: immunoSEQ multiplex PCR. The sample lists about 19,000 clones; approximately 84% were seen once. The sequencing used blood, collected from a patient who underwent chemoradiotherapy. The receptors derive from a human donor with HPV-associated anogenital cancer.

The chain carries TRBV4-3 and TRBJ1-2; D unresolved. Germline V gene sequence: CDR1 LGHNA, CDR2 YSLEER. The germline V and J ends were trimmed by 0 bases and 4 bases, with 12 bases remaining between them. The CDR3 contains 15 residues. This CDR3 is CASSQDESYRYGYTF. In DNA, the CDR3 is TGCGCCAGCAGCCAAGATGAATCTTACCGCTATGGCTACACCTTC.

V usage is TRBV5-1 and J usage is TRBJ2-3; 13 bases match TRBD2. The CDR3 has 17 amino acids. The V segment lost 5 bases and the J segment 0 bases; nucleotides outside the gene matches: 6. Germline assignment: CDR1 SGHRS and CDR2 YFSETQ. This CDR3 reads CASRRTSGGLSTDTQYF. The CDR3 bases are TGCGCCAGCAGACGGACTAGCGGGGGACTTAGCACAGATACGCAGTATTTT.

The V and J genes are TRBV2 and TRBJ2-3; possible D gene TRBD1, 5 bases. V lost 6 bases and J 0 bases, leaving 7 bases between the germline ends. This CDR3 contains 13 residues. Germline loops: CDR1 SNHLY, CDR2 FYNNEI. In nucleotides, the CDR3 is TGTGCCAGCAGAAGGGGAAGCACAGATACGCAGTATTTT. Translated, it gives CASRRGSTDTQYF.

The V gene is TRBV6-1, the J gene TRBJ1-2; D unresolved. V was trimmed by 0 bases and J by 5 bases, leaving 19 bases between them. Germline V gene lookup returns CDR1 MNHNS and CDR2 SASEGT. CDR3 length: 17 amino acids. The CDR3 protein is CASSEAIGPSTLYGYTF. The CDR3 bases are TGTGCCAGCAGTGAAGCGATTGGCCCCTCCACCTTGTATGGCTACACCTTC.

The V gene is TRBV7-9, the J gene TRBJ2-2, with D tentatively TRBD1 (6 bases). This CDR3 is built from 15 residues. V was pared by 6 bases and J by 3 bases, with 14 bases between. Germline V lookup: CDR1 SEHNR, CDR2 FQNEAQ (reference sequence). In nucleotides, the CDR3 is TGTGCCAGCAGAGCCAACAGGGCGGACACCGGGGAGCTGTTTTTT. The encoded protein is CASRANRADTGELFF.

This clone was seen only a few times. The CDR3, as DNA: TGTGCCAGCAGCTTAGCGATTGCCAATCAGCCCCAGCATTTT. Translation: CASSLAIANQPQHF. The V and J genes are TRBV7-9 and TRBJ1-5; no clear D. Germline CDR1 reads SEHNR; CDR2 reads FQNEAQ (reference sequence). The CDR3 totals 14 residues. V was trimmed by 0 bases and J by 3 bases, leaving 6 bases between them.

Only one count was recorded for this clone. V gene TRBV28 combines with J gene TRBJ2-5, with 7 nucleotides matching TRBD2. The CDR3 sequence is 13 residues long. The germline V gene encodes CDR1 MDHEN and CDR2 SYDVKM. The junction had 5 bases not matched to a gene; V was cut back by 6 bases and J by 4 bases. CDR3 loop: CASRLGGIETQYF. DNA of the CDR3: TGTGCCAGCAGACTGGGGGGGATAGAGACCCAGTACTTC.

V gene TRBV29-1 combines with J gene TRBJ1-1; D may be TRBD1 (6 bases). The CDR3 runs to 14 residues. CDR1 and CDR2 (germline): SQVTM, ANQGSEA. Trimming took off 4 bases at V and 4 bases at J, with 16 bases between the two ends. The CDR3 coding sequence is TGCAGCGTTGTGAGCCAGGGGATTGTCACTGAAGCTTTCTTT. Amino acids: CSVVSQGIVTEAFF.

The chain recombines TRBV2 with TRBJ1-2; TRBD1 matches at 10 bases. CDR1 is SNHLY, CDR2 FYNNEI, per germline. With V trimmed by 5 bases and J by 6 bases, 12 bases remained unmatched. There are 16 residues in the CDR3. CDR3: CASSLPRQGAADGYTF. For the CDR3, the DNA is TGTGCCAGCAGTCTGCCTCGACAGGGGGCGGCAGATGGCTACACCTTC.

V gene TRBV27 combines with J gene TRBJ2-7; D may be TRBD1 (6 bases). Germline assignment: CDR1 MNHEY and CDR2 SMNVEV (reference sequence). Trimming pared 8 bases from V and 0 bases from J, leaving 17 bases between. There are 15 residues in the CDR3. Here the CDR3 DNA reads TGTGCCAGCCGTCCGACAGGATACATCTCCTACGAGCAGTACTTC. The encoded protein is CASRPTGYISYEQYF.

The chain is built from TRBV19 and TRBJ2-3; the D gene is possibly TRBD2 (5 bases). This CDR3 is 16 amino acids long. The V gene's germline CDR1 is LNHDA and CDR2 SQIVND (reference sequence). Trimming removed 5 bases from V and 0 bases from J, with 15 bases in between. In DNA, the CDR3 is TGTGCCAGTAGTTCGGGGTCTTTCACTAGCACAGATACGCAGTATTTT. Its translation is CASSSGSFTSTDTQYF.

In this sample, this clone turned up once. The CDR3 region is CASSVSGPEYGYTF. CDR3 coding DNA: TGTGCCAGCAGCGTGTCGGGACCAGAATATGGCTACACCTTC. The rearrangement links TRBV9 to TRBJ1-2; D is possibly TRBD1 (5 bases). Trimming removed 2 bases from V and 5 bases from J, with 13 bases in between. The CDR3 length is 14 residues. CDR1 is SGDLS, CDR2 YYNGEE, per germline.

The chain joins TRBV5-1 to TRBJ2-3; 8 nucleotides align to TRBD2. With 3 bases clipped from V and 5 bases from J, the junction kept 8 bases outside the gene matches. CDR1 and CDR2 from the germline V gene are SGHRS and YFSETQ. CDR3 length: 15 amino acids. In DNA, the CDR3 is TGCGCCAGCAGCTCAAGGGTAGCGGGGCTAGATACGCAGTATTTT. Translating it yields CASSSRVAGLDTQYF.

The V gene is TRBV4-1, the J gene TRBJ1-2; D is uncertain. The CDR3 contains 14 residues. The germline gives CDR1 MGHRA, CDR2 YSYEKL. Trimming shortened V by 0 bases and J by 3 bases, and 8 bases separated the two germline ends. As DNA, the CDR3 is TGCGCCAGCAGCCAAGATGGGGTGGACTATGGCTACACCTTC. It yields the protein CASSQDGVDYGYTF.

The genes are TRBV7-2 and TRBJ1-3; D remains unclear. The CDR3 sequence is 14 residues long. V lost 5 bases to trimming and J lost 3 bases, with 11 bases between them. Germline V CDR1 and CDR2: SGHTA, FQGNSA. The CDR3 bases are TGTGCCAGCAGCCCGGACGGACTTGGAAACACCATATATTTT. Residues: CASSPDGLGNTIYF. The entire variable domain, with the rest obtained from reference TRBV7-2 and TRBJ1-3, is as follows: GAGVSQSPSNKVTEKGKDVELRCDPISGHTALYWYRQSLGQGLEFLIYFQGNSAPDKSGLPSDRFSAERTGGSVSTLTIQRTQQEDSAVYLCASSPDGLGNTIYFGEGSWLTVV.

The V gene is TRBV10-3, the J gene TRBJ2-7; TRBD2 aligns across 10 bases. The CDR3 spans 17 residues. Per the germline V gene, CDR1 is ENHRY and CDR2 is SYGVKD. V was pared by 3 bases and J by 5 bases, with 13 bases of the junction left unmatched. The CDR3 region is CAISDPGSGGPGNEQYF. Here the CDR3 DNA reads TGTGCCATCAGTGACCCGGGTAGCGGGGGGCCGGGGAACGAGCAGTACTTC.

CDR3 DNA sequence: TGTGCCAGCAGCCAAGATGTGGAGAATTCACCCCTCCACTTT. It yields the protein CASSQDVENSPLHF. The gene calls are TRBV4-2 and TRBJ1-6, with D unclear. Germline assignment: CDR1 LGHNA and CDR2 YNFKEQ. Trimming took 0 bases from V and 7 from J, leaving 7 bases between them. The CDR3 runs 14 residues.

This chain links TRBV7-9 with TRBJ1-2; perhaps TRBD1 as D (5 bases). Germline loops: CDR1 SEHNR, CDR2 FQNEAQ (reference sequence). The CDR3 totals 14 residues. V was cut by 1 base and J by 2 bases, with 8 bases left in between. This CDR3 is CASSLEGRNYGYTF. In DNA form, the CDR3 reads TGTGCCAGCAGCTTAGAGGGGCGAAACTATGGCTACACCTTC.

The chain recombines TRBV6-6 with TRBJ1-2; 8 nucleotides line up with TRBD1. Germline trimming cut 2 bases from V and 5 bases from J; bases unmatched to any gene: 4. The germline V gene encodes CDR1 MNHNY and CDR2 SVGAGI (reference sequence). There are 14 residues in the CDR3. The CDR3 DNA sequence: TGTGCCAGCAGTTACCGGGGGACAGGATATGGCTACACCTTC. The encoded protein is CASSYRGTGYGYTF.

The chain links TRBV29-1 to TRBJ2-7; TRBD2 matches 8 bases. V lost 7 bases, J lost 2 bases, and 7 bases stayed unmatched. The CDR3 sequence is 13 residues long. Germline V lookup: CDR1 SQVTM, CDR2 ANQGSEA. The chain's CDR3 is CSALGRGAYEQYF. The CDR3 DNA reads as TGCAGCGCCCTCGGGAGGGGGGCCTACGAGCAGTACTTC.

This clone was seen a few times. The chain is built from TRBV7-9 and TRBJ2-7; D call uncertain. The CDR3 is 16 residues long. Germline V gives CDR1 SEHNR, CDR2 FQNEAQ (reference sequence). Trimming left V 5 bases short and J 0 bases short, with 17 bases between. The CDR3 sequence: CASSPPYRESSYEQYF. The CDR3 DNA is TGTGCCAGCAGCCCCCCTTACAGAGAAAGCTCCTACGAGCAGTACTTC. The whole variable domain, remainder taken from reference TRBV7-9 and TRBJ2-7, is DTGVSQNPRHKITKRGQNVTFRCDPISEHNRLYWYRQTLGQGPEFLTYFQNEAQLEKSRLLSDRFSAERPKGSFSTLEIQRTEQGDSAMYLCASSPPYRESSYEQYFGPGTRLTVT.

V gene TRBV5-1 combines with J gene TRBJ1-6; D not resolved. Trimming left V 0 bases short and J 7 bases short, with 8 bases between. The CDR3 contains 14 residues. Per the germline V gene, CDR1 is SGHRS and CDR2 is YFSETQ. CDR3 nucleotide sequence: TGCGCCAGCAGCTTGGTTGGAGAAAATTCACCCCTCCACTTT. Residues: CASSLVGENSPLHF.

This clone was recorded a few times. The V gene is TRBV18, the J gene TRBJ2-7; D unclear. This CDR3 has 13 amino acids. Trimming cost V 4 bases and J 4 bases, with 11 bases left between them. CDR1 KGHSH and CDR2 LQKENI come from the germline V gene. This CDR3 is CASSLEVRYEQYF. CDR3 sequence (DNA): TGTGCCAGCTCACTCGAGGTCCGTTACGAGCAGTACTTC.

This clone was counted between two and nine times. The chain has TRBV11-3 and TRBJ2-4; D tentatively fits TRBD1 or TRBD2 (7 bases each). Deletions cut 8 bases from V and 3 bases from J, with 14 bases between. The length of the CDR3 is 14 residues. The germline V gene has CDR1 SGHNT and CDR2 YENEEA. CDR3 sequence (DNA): TGTGCCAGCTCGTCCAGGGGGGGCAAAAACATTCAGTACTTC. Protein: CASSSRGGKNIQYF.

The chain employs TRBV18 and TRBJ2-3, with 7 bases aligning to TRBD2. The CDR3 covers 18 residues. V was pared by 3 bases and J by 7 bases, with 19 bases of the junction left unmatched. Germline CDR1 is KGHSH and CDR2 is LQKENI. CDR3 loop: CASSPAPGNKRGGYTQYF. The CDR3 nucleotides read TGTGCCAGCTCACCGGCCCCCGGGAATAAGCGGGGCGGGTATACGCAGTATTTT.